The 11 T cell receptor beta chains below all came from one sample that was sequenced in a study of cytomegalovirus exposure and HLA in healthy donors. Amplification used 60 Vbeta primers and 13 Jbeta primers. Libraries were prepared by immunoSEQ multiplex PCR; TCRdb keeps only in-frame clonotypes and omits some of them. This specimen shows about 140,000 clones; the ten leading clones hold about 2.2%. The sequenced material came from PBMCs. The source of these receptors is a woman aged 18-30 years in good health and CMV-seronegative.

The gene calls are TRBV19 and TRBJ2-3; 10 bases agree with TRBD2. J was trimmed by 1 base and V by 3 bases; bases with no gene match: 1. Germline V gene lookup returns CDR1 LNHDA and CDR2 SQIVND (reference sequence). The CDR3 totals 15 residues. The CDR3 DNA reads as TGTGCCAGTAGTATTGGGACTAGCGGCACAGATACGCAGTATTTT. Protein: CASSIGTSGTDTQYF. The full variable domain, rest sourced from reference TRBV19 and TRBJ2-3, is DGGITQSPKYLFRKEGQNVTLSCEQNLNHDAMYWYRQDPGQGLRLIYYSQIVNDFQKGDIAEGYSVSREKKESFPLTVTSAQKNPTAFYLCASSIGTSGTDTQYFGPGTRLTVL.

The chain employs TRBV5-1 and TRBJ2-3, with 8 positions matching TRBD2. The germline gives CDR1 SGHRS, CDR2 YFSETQ. V lost 1 base to trimming and J lost 1 base; unmatched junction nucleotides: 5. This CDR3 contains 16 residues. The DNA for the CDR3 is TGCGCCAGCAGCTTGATCAGCGGGAGTGGCACAGATACGCAGTATTTT. This sequence encodes CASSLISGSGTDTQYF.

This chain connects TRBV4-1 to TRBJ2-6; TRBD1 matches at 12 bases. The CDR3 spans 18 residues. After removal of 2 bases from V and 3 bases from J, the junction contained 5 bases not matched to a gene. CDR1 is MGHRA and CDR2 is YSYEKL in the germline V gene. CDR3 region: CASSQWGQGAGGANVLTF. DNA of the CDR3: TGCGCCAGCAGCCAATGGGGACAGGGGGCGGGTGGGGCCAACGTCCTGACTTTC.

V is TRBV7-3 and J is TRBJ2-6; tentatively, D is TRBD1 (8 bases). Germline lookup yields CDR1 SGHTA and CDR2 FQGTGA. The CDR3 totals 16 residues. V was shortened by 5 bases and J by 2 bases, with 13 bases between the two germline ends. For the CDR3, the DNA is TGTGCCAGCAGCCTACAGGGGGGGCCTGGGGCCAACGTCCTGACTTTC. It encodes CASSLQGGPGANVLTF.

V gene TRBV27 combines with J gene TRBJ1-1; D is unresolved. Trimming took off 7 bases at V and 1 base at J, with 10 bases between the two ends. The CDR3 contains 13 residues. Looked up from germline, CDR1 is MNHEY and CDR2 is SMNVEV (reference sequence). The CDR3 DNA reads TGTGCCAGCAAGACTCGGAAGAACACTGAAGCTTTCTTT. Its translation is CASKTRKNTEAFF.

The chain has TRBV11-2 and TRBJ2-7; 7 bases agree with TRBD2. J was trimmed by 2 bases and V by 2 bases; bases with no gene match: 6. CDR1 is SGHAT, CDR2 FQNNGV, per germline. The CDR3 has 15 amino acids. This CDR3 is CASSLRLAATYEQYF. DNA for the CDR3: TGTGCCAGCAGCTTAAGGCTAGCGGCCACCTACGAGCAGTACTTC.

The chain carries TRBV5-1 and TRBJ1-1; unclear D gene. Trimming pared 2 bases from V and 2 bases from J, leaving 10 bases between. The germline CDR1 and CDR2 sequences are SGHRS and YFSETQ. The CDR3 extends over 14 amino acids. CDR3 in DNA: TGCGCCAGCAGCTTTCTCAGACACAACACTGAAGCTTTCTTT. Translating gives CASSFLRHNTEAFF.

The J gene is TRBJ1-2, the V gene TRBV27; 9 nucleotides agree with TRBD1. Germline lookup yields CDR1 MNHEY and CDR2 SMNVEV (reference sequence). This CDR3 has 15 residues. After removal of 2 bases from V and 4 bases from J, the junction contained 5 bases not matched to a gene. The CDR3: CASSLNRGLGYGYTF. In DNA, the CDR3 is TGTGCCAGCAGTTTAAACAGGGGGCTAGGCTATGGCTACACCTTC.

The chain is built from TRBV7-3 and TRBJ2-3; possible D gene TRBD2, 6 bases. Per germline, CDR1 SGHTA and CDR2 FQGTGA. V shed 5 bases and J shed 4 bases, with 10 bases lying between them. The CDR3 is 13 residues long. CDR3 in amino acids: CASSPPGADTQYF. The CDR3 nucleotides read TGTGCCAGCAGCCCCCCGGGGGCAGATACGCAGTATTTT.

J is TRBJ1-5 and V is TRBV19; D is undetermined. The CDR3 consists of 14 residues. V lost 7 bases and J 0 bases, leaving 10 bases between the germline ends. CDR1 and CDR2 (germline): LNHDA, SQIVND (reference sequence). Here the CDR3 reads CASTSVVSNQPQHF. CDR3 DNA sequence: TGTGCCAGTACTTCCGTTGTTAGCAATCAGCCCCAGCATTTT. Full variable domain (rest looked up from reference TRBV19 and TRBJ1-5): DGGITQSPKYLFRKEGQNVTLSCEQNLNHDAMYWYRQDPGQGLRLIYYSQIVNDFQKGDIAEGYSVSREKKESFPLTVTSAQKNPTAFYLCASTSVVSNQPQHFGDGTRLSIL.

The chain has TRBV5-5 and TRBJ2-7; weak D call: TRBD2 (5 bases). V lost 0 bases and J lost 4, with 11 bases in between. Germline lookup yields CDR1 SGHKS and CDR2 YYEKEE (reference sequence). CDR3 size: 14 residues. The CDR3 region is CASSLGEFSYEQYF. CDR3 in DNA: TGTGCCAGCAGCTTGGGGGAGTTTTCGTACGAGCAGTACTTC.